This paragraph covers one T cell receptor beta chain sequence. Its antigen specificity is not known. No quality values exist for individual bases; no much larger clone is one base distant. The immunoSEQ Assay was used to immunosequence TCRbeta CDR3 regions from genomic DNA. Before high-throughput sequencing, genomic DNA was amplified using bias-controlled multiplex PCR. The original pipeline was this. To quantify the absolute abundance of each unique TCRbeta CDR3 region, the sequences were collapsed and filtered. Clonality, defined as 1 minus Pielou's evenness, was calculated using only productive rearrangements. Clones with significantly greater frequencies in on-treatment versus baseline samples were identified using a previously published method. The table was pulled from immuneACCESS by TCRdb, which kept in-frame rearrangements only. Such tables lose some clones; where checked, under half of the loss comes from unresolved V genes, and the rest has no known cause. V, J and clone size reflect that table, while D and trimming were determined from the DNA. In all, the sample holds around 30,000 clones, and 75% to 90% of those were seen once. 22% of the sample rests with the top ten.

The treatment or condition tag for this specimen amounts to: randomized to nivolumab then ipilimumab (arm A) or the reverse (arm B). Prior DNA-damaging chemotherapy had not been received by any trial patient. On a FACS Aria II flow cytometer, live CD3+CD8+ cells that were negative for CD19 and CD56 were sorted from thawed PBMCs. Samples came from patients with melanoma in CheckMate 064, a randomized, open-label phase II trial of sequential checkpoint blockade. Leukapheresis was used to collect peripheral blood mononuclear cells, which were then purified with Ficoll-Paque and frozen in human serum with about 9.3% DMSO. Immediately after sorting, the purity of the sorted blood CD3+CD8+ cells was confirmed to be >95%, and DNA was then extracted. The sample originates from a study of sequential checkpoint blockade in melanoma (dated by TCRdb to the late 2010s). About the investigation overall: Using 1:1 randomization, the trial assigned patients either to first-line nivolumab followed by ipilimumab (arm A) or to ipilimumab followed by nivolumab (arm B). Maintenance nivolumab came after both trial sequences.

Summary of the overall study and its limitations: Validation of the response-prediction model combining TCR metrics and mutation burden is needed in larger, independent patient cohorts.

The origin of this receptor is a human donor with melanoma. The material sequenced was CD8+ T cells sorted from blood (inferred from file names), taken from a patient given nivolumab and ipilimumab in sequence.

The nucleotide sequence reads as follows: TGTGCCAGCAGCGAGACAGGGGGGGAGACCCAGTACTTC. It specifies CASSETGGETQYF. Recombination linked TRBV2 to TRBJ2-5; 9 of the junction bases match TRBD1. From its cysteine to its phenylalanine, the CDR3 spans 13 amino acids. Here the CDR3 DNA is all that survives: 39 bases in frame from base 1. From a lookup of the germline V gene, CDR1 and CDR2 are SNHLY and FYNNEI. V lost 6 bases and J lost 5 bases, and the count of bases not matched to a germline gene is 4.